This TCR beta chain is drawn from a study of T cells after yellow fever vaccination. Study-level background: SMART-Seq v4 Ultra Low Input served to prepare low-cell-number fractions. Study-wide findings and caveats: Contamination by abundant bulk-population clonotypes could be present in FACS-sorted repertoires.

In this sample, this clonotype turned up many times. Synthesis of TCR cDNA relied on 5'RACE template switching, which attached a universal primer site and UMIs. TCRdb ran MiXCR on the 5' RACE reads and lists one entry per CDR3 protein. The sample carries approximately 96,000 distinct CDR3 sequences, 7.5% to 10% recorded once. The clonotype was recovered from a man aged 18 to 30 who received the YFV17D yellow fever vaccine. The sample in question was CD8+ T cells not binding an NS4B(214-222) dextramer, sorted from PBMCs, obtained around 14 days after the first yellow fever vaccination.

The CDR3 spells CASSVRGGQEETQYF. CDR3 in DNA: TGTGCCAGCAGCGTACGCGGGGGGCAAGAAGAGACCCAGTACTTC. This chain connects TRBV11-3 to TRBJ2-5, with 8 bases matching TRBD2. The CDR3 spans 15 residues. The germline V gene encodes CDR1 SGHNT and CDR2 YENEEA. V was pared by 5 bases and J by 3 bases, with 8 bases of the junction left unmatched. The full variable domain, completed using reference TRBV11-3 and TRBJ2-5, is EAGVVQSPRYKIIEKKQPVAFWCNPISGHNTLYWYLQNLGQGPELLIRYENEEAVDDSQLPKDRFSAERLKGVDSTLKIQPAELGDSAVYLCASSVRGGQEETQYFGPGTRLLVL.